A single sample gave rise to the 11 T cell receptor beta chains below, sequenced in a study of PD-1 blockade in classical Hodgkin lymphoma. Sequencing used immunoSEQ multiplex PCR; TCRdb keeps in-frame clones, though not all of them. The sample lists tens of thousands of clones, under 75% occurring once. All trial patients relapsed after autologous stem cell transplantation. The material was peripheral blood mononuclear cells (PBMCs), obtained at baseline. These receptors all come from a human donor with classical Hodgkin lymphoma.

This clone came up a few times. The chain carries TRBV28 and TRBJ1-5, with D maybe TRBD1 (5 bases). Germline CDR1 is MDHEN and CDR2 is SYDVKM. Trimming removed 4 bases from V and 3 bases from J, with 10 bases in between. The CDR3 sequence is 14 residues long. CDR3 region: CASSSGHTNQPQHF. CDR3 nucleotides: TGTGCCAGCAGTTCCGGACACACCAATCAGCCCCAGCATTTT.

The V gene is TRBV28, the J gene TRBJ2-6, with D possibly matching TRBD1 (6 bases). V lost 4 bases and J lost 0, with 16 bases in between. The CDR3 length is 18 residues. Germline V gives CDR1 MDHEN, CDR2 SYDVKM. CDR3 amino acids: CASSYVWGLNSGANVLTF. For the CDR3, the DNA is TGTGCCAGCAGTTATGTTTGGGGGCTTAACTCTGGGGCCAACGTCCTGACTTTC.

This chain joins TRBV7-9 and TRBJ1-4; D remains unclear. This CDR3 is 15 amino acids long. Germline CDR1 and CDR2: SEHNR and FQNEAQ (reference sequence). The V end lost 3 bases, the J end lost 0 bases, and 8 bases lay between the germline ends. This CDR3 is CASSFGIPTNEKLFF. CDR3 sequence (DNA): TGTGCCAGCAGCTTCGGGATTCCAACTAATGAAAAACTGTTTTTT.

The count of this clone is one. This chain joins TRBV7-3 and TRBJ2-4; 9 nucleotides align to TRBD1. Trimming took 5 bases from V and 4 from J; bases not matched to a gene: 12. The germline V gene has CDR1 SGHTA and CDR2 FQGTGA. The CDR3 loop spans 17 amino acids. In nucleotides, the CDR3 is TGTGCCAGCAGCCTACTACAGGGGGCTATTCGGAAAAACATTCAGTACTTC. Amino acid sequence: CASSLLQGAIRKNIQYF.

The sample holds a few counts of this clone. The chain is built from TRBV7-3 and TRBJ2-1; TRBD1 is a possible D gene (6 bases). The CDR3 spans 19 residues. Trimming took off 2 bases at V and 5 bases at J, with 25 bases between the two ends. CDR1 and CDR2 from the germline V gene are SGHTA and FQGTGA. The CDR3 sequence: CASSLLLGVGRGFHNEQFF. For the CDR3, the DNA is TGTGCCAGCAGCTTACTGCTGGGGGTAGGCAGGGGTTTCCACAATGAGCAGTTCTTC.

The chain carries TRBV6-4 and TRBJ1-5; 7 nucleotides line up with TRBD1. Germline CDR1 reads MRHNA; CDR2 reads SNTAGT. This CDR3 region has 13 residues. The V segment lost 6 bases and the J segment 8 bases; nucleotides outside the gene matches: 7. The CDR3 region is CASSSTGVEPQHF. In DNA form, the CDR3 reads TGTGCCAGCAGCTCAACAGGGGTTGAGCCCCAGCATTTT.

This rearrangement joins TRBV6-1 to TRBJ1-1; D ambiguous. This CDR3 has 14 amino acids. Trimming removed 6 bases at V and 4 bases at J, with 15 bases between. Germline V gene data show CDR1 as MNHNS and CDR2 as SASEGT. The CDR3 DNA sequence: TGTGCCAGCAGGGGGTGGGAGGGAGGCACTGAAGCTTTCTTT. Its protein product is CASRGWEGGTEAFF.

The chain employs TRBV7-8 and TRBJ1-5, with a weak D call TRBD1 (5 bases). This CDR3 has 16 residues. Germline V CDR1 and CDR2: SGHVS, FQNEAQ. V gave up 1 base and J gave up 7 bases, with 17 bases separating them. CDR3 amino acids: CASSLDRPAGWQPQHF. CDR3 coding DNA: TGTGCCAGCAGCTTAGACCGGCCGGCAGGGTGGCAGCCCCAGCATTTT. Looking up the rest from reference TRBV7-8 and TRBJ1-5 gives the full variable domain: GAGVSQSPRYKVAKRGQDVALRCDPISGHVSLFWYQQALGQGPEFLTYFQNEAQLDKSGLPSDRFFAERPEGSVSTLKIQRTQQEDSAVYLCASSLDRPAGWQPQHFGDGTRLSIL.

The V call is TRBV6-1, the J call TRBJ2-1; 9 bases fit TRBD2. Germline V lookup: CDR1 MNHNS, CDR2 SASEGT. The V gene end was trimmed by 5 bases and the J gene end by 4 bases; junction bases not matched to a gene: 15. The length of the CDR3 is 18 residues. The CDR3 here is CASSQGLAKSREYNEQFF. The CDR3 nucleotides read TGTGCCAGCAGTCAAGGACTAGCGAAGTCCCGTGAATACAATGAGCAGTTCTTC.

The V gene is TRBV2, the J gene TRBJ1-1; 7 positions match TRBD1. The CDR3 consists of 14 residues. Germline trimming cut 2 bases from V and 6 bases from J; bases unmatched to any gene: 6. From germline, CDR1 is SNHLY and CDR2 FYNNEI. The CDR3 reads CASSERGRGSEAFF. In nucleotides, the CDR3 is TGTGCCAGCAGTGAACGAGGCAGGGGGTCTGAAGCTTTCTTT.

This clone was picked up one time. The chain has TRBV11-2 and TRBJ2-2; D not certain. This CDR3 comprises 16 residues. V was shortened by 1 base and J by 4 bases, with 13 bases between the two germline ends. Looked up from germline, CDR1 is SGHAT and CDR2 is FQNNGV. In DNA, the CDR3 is TGTGCCAGCAGCTTAGGCCCTTCTCCGGGCACCGGGGAGCTGTTTTTT. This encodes CASSLGPSPGTGELFF.